The rows below give T cell receptor beta chains drawn from one sample of a study of PD-1 blockade in classical Hodgkin lymphoma. Data came from immunoSEQ multiplex PCR; TCRdb stores just in-frame clones and leaves some out. This table has 110,000 or so clones, 80% to 90% appearing once. The material sequenced was peripheral blood mononuclear cells (PBMCs), taken before the second cycle of nivolumab. The receptors come from a human donor with classical Hodgkin lymphoma. CDR3s include the opening cysteine and the closing phenylalanine or tryptophan. The D gene is left open where the match is weak. For some rows the clone size is stated as once, few or many, or as a class when expanded; others skip it.

>TRBD1|TRBV27|once|TRBJ1-4
TGTGCCAGCAGTCTCTACGGGACAGGGTTTGAAAAACTGTTTTTT
CASSLYGTGFEKLFF
>-|TRBV6-5|-|TRBJ1-6
TGTGCCAGCAGTTACTCGAATACCTCACCCCTCCACTTT
CASSYSNTSPLHF
>-|TRBV6-6|-|TRBJ2-3
TGTGCCAGCAGCCCCTCCCTCCGACAGAGCACAGATACGCAGTATTTT
CASSPSLRQSTDTQYF
>-|TRBV10-3|-|TRBJ2-1
TGTGCCATCAGTGAGTCGAGTGGGGTCAGTGAGCAGTTCTTC
CAISESSGVSEQFF
>-|TRBV5-6|-|TRBJ2-1
TGTGCCAGCAGCGGGCAGGTACAAGCCTACAATGAGCAGTTCTTC
CASSGQVQAYNEQFF
>-|TRBV29-1|few|TRBJ2-2
TGCAGCGTTGCCCGGATAGGAGGGCCCCTCACCGGGGAGCTGTTTTTT
CSVARIGGPLTGELFF
>TRBD2|TRBV4-3|-|TRBJ2-7
TGCGCCAGCAGCCAAGATCACCTCCCGGGACTAGCGGGACCCAACGAGCAGTACTTC
CASSQDHLPGLAGPNEQYF
>-|TRBV25-1|-|TRBJ2-2
TGTGCCAGCAGTGAATATGGGGGACTGACATACACCGGGGAGCTGTTTTTT
CASSEYGGLTYTGELFF
>-|TRBV19|-|TRBJ1-1
TGTGCCAGTATAAAACGACTGGGGGATGAAGCTTTCTTT
CASIKRLGDEAFF
>TRBD2|TRBV9|-|TRBJ2-5
TGTGCCAGCAGTGAACTGACTAGCGGGAGGGAGACCCAGTACTTC
CASSELTSGRETQYF
>TRBD1|TRBV7-8|-|TRBJ1-5
TGTGCCAGCAGCCCCCGGGCGGGACAGGGGAATCAGCCCCAGCATTTT
CASSPRAGQGNQPQHF
>-|TRBV6-1|-|TRBJ2-1
TGTGCCAGCAGTGATGGGGGGGCCCTCAACAATGAGCAGTTCTTC
CASSDGGALNNEQFF
>TRBD2|TRBV5-1|-|TRBJ2-7
TGCGCCAGCAGCTTGGCGGGGGGAGGCCCTCTAAGAAACTACGAGCAGTACTTC
CASSLAGGGPLRNYEQYF
>-|TRBV2|-|TRBJ1-4
TGTGCCAGCAGTGATCTGGACAGCCGCCTTGAAAAACTGTTTTTT
CASSDLDSRLEKLFF
>-|TRBV7-9|few|TRBJ1-5
TGTGCCAGCAGCAGACAGGATCAGCCCCAGCATTTT
CASSRQDQPQHF
>-|TRBV5-4|-|TRBJ1-3
TGTGCCAGCAGCTTGGACGGCCTGCTCCCTTTCTCTGGAAACACCATATATTTT
CASSLDGLLPFSGNTIYF
>TRBD2|TRBV19|-|TRBJ2-1
TGTGCCAGTAGTTGGAGCGGGAGGGCCAATGAGCAGTTCTTC
CASSWSGRANEQFF
>-|TRBV9|-|TRBJ2-7
TGTGCCAGCAGCTCAGGCGCCGGGGTCTCCTACGAGCAGTACTTC
CASSSGAGVSYEQYF
>TRBD1|TRBV27|-|TRBJ2-7
TGTGCCAGCAGTTTAGGGCAGGGGGACCACGAGCAGTACTTC
CASSLGQGDHEQYF
>-|TRBV2|-|TRBJ2-3
TGTGCCAGCCTCATCACAGATACGCAGTATTTT
CASLITDTQYF
>-|TRBV15|-|TRBJ2-5
TGTGCCACCAGCAGAGCTCCGGAACAAGAGACCCAGTACTTC
CATSRAPEQETQYF
>TRBD1|TRBV29-1|-|TRBJ2-7
TGCAGCGTTGAGGGACAGGGTAACGAGCAGTACTTC
CSVEGQGNEQYF
>-|TRBV4-3|-|TRBJ1-5
TGCGCCAGCAGCCAAGATCTAGGGTGGGATCAGCCCCAGCATTTT
CASSQDLGWDQPQHF
>-|TRBV14|once|TRBJ2-7
TGTGCCAGCAGCCCCCAGACCCTTCTGAGCGAGCAGTACTTC
CASSPQTLLSEQYF
>TRBD1|TRBV2|-|TRBJ1-2
TGTGCCAGCAGTGAACAATACGCCGGGACAGGGATCTATGGCTACACCTTC
CASSEQYAGTGIYGYTF
>TRBD2|TRBV6-5|-|TRBJ2-7
TGTGCCAGCGCCGGGACTAGCGAGTACGAGCAGTACTTC
CASAGTSEYEQYF
>TRBD2|TRBV11-2|-|TRBJ2-2
TGTGCCAGCAGCTTTAGACTAGCCGACTACACCGGGGAGCTGTTTTTT
CASSFRLADYTGELFF